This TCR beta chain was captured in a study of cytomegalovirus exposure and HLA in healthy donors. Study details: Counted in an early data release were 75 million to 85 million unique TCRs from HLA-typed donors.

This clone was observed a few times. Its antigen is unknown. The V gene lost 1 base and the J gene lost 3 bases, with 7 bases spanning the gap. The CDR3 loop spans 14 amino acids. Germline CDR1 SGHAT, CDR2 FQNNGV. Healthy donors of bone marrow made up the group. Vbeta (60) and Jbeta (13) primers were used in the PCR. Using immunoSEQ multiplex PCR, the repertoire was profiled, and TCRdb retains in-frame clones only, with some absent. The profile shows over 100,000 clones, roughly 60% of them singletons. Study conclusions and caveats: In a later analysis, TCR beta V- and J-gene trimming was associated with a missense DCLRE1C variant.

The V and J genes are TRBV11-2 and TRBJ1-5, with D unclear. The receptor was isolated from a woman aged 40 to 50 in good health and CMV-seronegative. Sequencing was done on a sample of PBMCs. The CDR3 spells CASSLGAPNQPQHF. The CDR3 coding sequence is TGTGCCAGCAGCTTAGGGGCACCCAATCAGCCCCAGCATTTT.